This TCR beta chain was identified during a study of vaccination and CD4 T cells after COVID-19. Across the whole study: Four females and six males made up the convalescents, with two Hispanic.

Cultured CD4+ T cells had their DNA profiled by the Oncomine TCR Beta short-read assay. Cultured CD4+ T cells yielded the extracted genomic DNA. TCRdb called the PCR reads again in MiXCR, with one record for every CDR3 protein. The sample consists of 7,500 to 10,000 distinct CDR3 sequences, about 35% of them appearing once. In regard to this clonotype: Its antigen is unidentified.

Treatment: roughly 10-day PBMC culture with coronavirus spike peptide pools or control peptides (ViraFEST assay). During the years 2011-2018, before the COVID-19 pandemic, the unexposed donor's CD4+ T cells were collected. ViraFEST enlarged antigen-specific T cell populations with peptide pools and afterwards sequenced TCRs. The culture of 2 million or so PBMCs per well included about 9.7 IU/ml IL-2 and around 10 ug/ml peptide pools. Germline CDR1 and CDR2: LNHDA and SQIVND (reference sequence). The length of the CDR3 is 14 residues. V was pared by 1 base and J by 4 bases, with 3 bases of the junction left unmatched.

The sequenced sample consisted of CD4+ T cells from blood, cultured in vitro. The rearrangement links TRBV19 to TRBJ1-1; 7 nucleotides agree with TRBD1. The sequence derives from a human donor in good health. Here the CDR3 DNA reads TGTGCCAGTAGTATAGTTCCAGGGGGCACTGAAGCTTTCTTT. Its translation is CASSIVPGGTEAFF.